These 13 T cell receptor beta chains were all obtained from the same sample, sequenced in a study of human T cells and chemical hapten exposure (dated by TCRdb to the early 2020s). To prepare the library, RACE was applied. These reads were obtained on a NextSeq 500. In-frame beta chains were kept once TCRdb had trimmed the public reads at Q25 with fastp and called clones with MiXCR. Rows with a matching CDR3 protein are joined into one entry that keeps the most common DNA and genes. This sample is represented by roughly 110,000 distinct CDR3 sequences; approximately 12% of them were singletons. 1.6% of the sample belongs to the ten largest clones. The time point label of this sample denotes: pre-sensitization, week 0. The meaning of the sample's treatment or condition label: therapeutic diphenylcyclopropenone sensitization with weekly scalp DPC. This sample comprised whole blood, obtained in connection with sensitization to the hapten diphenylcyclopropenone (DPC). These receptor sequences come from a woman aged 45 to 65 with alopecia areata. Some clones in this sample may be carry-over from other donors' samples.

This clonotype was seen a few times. The CDR3: CASSSRRRLNYGYTF. The CDR3 bases are TGTGCCAGCAGTTCCCGTCGAAGGCTTAACTATGGCTACACCTTC. J is TRBJ1-2 and V is TRBV28; the D is unclear. The CDR3 is made up of 15 amino acids. Trimming shortened V by 4 bases and J by 1 base, and 13 bases separated the two germline ends. Germline values: CDR1 MDHEN, CDR2 SYDVKM.

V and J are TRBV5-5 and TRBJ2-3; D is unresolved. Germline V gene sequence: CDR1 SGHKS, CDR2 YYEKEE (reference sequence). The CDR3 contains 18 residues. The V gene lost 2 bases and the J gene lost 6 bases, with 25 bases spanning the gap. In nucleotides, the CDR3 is TGTGCCAGCAGCTTCCGGGCCAAAACGAGTTCTACTGCGGATACGCAGTATTTT. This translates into CASSFRAKTSSTADTQYF.

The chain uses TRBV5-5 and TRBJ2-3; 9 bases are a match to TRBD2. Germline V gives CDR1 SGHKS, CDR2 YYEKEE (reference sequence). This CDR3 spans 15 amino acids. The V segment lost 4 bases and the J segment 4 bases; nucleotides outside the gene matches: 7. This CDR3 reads CASSRGLALPDTQYF. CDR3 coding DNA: TGTGCCAGCAGCCGGGGACTAGCCCTCCCAGATACGCAGTATTTT.

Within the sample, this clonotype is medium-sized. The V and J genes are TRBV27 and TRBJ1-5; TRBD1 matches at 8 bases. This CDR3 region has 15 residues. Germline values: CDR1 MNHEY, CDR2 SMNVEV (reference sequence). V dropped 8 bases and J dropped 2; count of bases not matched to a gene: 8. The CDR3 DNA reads TGTGCCAGCTGTCCAGGGGGCGAGGGCAATCAGCCCCAGCATTTT. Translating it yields CASCPGGEGNQPQHF.

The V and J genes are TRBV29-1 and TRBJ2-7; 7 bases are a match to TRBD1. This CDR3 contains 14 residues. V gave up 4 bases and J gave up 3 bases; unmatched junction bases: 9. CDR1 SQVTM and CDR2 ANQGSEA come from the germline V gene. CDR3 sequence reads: CSVGGSQGIYEQYF. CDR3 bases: TGCAGCGTTGGGGGCTCACAGGGGATCTACGAGCAGTACTTC.

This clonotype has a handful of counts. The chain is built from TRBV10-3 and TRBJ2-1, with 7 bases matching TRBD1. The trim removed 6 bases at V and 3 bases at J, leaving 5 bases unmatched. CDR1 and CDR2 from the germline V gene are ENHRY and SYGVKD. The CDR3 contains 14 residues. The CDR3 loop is CAIRGGLLYNEQFF. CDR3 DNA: TGTGCCATCAGAGGGGGCCTCCTCTACAATGAGCAGTTCTTC.

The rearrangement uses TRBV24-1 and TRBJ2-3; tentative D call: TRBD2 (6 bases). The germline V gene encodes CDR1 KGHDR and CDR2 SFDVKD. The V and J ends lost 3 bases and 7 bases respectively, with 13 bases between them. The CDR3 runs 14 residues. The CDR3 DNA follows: TGTGCCACCAGTGATCCGACTAGAAGGAATACGCAGTATTTT. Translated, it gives CATSDPTRRNTQYF.

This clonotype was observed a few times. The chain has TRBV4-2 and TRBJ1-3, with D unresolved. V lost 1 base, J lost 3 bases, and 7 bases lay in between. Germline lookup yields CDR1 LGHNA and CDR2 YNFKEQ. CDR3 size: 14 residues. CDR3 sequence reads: CASSQGTFGNTIYF. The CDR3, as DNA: TGTGCCAGCAGCCAAGGAACATTTGGAAACACCATATATTTT.

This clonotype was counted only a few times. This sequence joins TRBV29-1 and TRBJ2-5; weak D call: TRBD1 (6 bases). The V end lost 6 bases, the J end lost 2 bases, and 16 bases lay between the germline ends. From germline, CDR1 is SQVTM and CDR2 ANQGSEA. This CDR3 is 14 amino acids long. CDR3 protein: CSVLEGQRQETQYF. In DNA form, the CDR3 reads TGCAGCGTGCTAGAGGGACAAAGACAAGAGACCCAGTACTTC. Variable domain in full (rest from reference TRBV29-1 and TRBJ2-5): SAVISQKPSRDICQRGTSLTIQCQVDSQVTMMFWYRQQPGQSLTLIATANQGSEATYESGFVIDKFPISRPNLTFSTLTVSNMSPEDSSIYLCSVLEGQRQETQYFGPGTRLLVL.

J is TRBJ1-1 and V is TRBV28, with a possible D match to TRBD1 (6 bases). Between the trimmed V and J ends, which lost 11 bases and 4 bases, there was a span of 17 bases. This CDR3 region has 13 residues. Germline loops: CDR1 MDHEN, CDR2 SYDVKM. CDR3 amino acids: CACPGVGTTEAFF. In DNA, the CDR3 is TGTGCCTGCCCAGGGGTTGGGACCACTGAAGCTTTCTTT.

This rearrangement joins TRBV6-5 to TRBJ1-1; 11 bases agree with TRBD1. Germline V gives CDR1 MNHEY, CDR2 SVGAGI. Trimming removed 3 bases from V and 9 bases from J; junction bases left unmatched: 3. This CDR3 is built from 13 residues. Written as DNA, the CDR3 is TGTGCCAGCAGTTATGGGGACAGGGGGAAAGCTTTCTTT. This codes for CASSYGDRGKAFF.

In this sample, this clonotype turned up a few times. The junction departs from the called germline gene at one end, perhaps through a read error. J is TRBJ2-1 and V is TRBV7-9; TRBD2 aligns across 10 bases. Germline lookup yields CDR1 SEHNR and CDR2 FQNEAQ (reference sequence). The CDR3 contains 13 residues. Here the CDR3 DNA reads TGTGCCAGCAGCCTAGCGGGAGATCGTGAGCAGTTCTTC. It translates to CASSLAGDREQFF.

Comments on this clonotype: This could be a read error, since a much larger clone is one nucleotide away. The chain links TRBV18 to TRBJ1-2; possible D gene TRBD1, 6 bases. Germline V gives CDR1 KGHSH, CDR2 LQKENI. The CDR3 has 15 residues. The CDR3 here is CDSSPYEGGDYGYTF. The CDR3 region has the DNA TGTGACAGCTCACCCTACGAGGGGGGCGACTATGGCTACACCTTC.